These 2 T cell receptor beta chains originate from one sample sequenced in a study of OX40 agonist ivuxolimab in advanced cancers. Measured with immunoSEQ multiplex PCR; TCRdb has only the in-frame clones, and not every one. The sample contains tens of thousands of clones, around four fifths of which appear only once. Material: CD4+ or CD8+ T cells sorted from blood, obtained in a trial of the OX40 agonist ivuxolimab. The receptors here all came from an adult with an advanced solid tumor such as melanoma, head and neck, liver or kidney cancer.

The chain couples TRBV11-3 to TRBJ2-1; 9 nucleotides agree with TRBD1. The V and J ends lost 5 bases and 2 bases, in that order; junction bases with no gene match: 4. Germline lookup yields CDR1 SGHNT and CDR2 YENEEA. The CDR3 is 15 residues long. In DNA form, the CDR3 reads TGTGCCAGCAGCGAGCGGGACAGGGCCTACAATGAGCAGTTCTTC. The encoded protein is CASSERDRAYNEQFF.

V gene TRBV10-2 combines with J gene TRBJ2-5, with D perhaps matching TRBD2 (6 bases). Germline-derived CDR1 and CDR2 are WSHSY and SAAADI. The CDR3 spans 15 residues. V lost 0 bases and J 2 bases, leaving 10 bases between the germline ends. The CDR3 loop is CASSESYRGQETQYF. CDR3 coding DNA: TGCGCCAGCAGTGAGTCCTACCGGGGGCAAGAGACCCAGTACTTC.